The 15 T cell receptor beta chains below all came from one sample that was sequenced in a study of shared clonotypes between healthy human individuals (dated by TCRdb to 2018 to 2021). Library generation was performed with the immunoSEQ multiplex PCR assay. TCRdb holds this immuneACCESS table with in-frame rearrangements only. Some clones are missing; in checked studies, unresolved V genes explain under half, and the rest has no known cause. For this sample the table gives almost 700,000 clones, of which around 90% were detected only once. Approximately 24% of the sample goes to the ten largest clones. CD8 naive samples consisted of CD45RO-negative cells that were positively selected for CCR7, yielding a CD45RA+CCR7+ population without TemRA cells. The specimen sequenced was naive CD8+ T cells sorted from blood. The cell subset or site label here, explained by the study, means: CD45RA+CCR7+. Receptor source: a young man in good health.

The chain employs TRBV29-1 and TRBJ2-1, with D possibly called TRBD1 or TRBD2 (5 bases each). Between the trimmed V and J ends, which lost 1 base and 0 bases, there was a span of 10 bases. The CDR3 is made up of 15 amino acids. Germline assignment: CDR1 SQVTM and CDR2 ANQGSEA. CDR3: CSVEGGKSSYNEQFF. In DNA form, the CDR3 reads TGCAGCGTTGAAGGGGGGAAGAGCTCCTACAATGAGCAGTTCTTC.

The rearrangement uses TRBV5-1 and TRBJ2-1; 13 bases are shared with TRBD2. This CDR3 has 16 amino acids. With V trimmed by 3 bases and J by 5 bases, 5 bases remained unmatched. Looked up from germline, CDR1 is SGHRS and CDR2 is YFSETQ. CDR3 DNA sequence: TGCGCCAGCAGCTCCCCGGGACTAGCGGGGAACAATGAGCAGTTCTTC. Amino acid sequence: CASSSPGLAGNNEQFF.

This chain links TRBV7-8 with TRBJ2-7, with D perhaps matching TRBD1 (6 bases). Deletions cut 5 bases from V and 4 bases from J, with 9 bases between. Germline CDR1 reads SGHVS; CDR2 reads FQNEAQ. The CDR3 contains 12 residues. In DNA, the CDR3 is TGTGCCAGCAGCGCTGGACAGTACGAGCAGTACTTC. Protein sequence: CASSAGQYEQYF.

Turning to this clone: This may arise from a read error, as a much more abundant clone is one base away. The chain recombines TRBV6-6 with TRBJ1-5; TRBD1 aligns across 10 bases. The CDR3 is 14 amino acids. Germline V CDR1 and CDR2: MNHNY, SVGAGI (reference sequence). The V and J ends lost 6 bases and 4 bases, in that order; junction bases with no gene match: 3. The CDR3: CASSPDRGNQPQHF. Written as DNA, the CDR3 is TGTGCCAGCAGCCCGGACAGGGGGAATCAGCCCCAGCATTTT.

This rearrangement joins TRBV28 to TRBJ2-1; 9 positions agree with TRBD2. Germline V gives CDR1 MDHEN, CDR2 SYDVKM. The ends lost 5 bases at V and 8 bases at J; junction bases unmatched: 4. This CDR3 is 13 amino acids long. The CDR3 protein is CASSPRLADEQFF. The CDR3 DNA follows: TGTGCCAGCAGTCCCAGACTAGCGGATGAGCAGTTCTTC.

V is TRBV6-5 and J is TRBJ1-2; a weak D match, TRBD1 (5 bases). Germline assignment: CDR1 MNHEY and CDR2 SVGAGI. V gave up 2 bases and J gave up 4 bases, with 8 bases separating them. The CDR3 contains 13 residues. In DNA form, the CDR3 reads TGTGCCAGCAGTTACCAGGGCGGCTATGGCTACACCTTC. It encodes CASSYQGGYGYTF.

The CDR3, as DNA: TGTGCCAGCAGCCGGAGGGACGGAAGCTCCTACAATGAGCAGTTCTTC. Amino acids: CASSRRDGSSYNEQFF. The rearrangement joins TRBV7-9 to TRBJ2-1, with a weak D call TRBD2 (6 bases). From germline, CDR1 is SEHNR and CDR2 FQNEAQ (reference sequence). This CDR3 has 16 residues. Deletions cut 5 bases from V and 0 bases from J, with 14 bases between.

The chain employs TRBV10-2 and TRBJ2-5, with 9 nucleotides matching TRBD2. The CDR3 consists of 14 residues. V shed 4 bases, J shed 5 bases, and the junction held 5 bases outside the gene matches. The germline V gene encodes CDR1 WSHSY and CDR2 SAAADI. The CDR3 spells CASSGGLAQETQYF. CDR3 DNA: TGCGCCAGCAGTGGGGGACTAGCTCAGGAGACCCAGTACTTC.

The CDR3 is CASSLLIVAGVAQPYEQYF. CDR3 nucleotide sequence: TGTGCCAGCAGTTTACTCATCGTAGCGGGAGTAGCTCAACCCTACGAGCAGTACTTC. The rearrangement uses TRBV28 and TRBJ2-7, with 9 bases that match TRBD2. Per the germline V gene, CDR1 is MDHEN and CDR2 is SYDVKM. The ends lost 2 bases at V and 2 bases at J; junction bases unmatched: 16. CDR3 length: 19 amino acids.

CDR3 sequence reads: CASSSYWETQYF. In nucleotides, the CDR3 is TGTGCCAGCAGCTCATACTGGGAGACCCAGTACTTC. This chain connects TRBV7-6 to TRBJ2-5, with unresolved D. The CDR3 sequence is 12 residues long. Per the germline V gene, CDR1 is SGHVS and CDR2 is FNYEAQ. V was pared by 4 bases and J by 5 bases, with 8 bases between.

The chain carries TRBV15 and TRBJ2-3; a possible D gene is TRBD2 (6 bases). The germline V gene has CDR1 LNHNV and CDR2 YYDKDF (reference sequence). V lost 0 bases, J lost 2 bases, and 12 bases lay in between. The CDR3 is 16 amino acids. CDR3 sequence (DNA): TGTGCCACCAGCAGAGATTCGCGGGGACCCACAGATACGCAGTATTTT. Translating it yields CATSRDSRGPTDTQYF.

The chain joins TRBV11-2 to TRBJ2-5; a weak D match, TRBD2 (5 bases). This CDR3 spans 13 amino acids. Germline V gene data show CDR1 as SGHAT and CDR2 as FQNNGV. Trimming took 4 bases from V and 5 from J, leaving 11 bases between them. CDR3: CASSSFDYETQYF. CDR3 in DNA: TGTGCCAGCAGCTCATTTGACTATGAGACCCAGTACTTC.

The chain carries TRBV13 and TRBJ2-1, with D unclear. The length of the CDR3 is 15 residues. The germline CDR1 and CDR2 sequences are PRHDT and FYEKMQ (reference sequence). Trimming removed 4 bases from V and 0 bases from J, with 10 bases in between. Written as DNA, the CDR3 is TGTGCCAGCAGCTCACGAGCGAACTCCTACAATGAGCAGTTCTTC. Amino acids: CASSSRANSYNEQFF.

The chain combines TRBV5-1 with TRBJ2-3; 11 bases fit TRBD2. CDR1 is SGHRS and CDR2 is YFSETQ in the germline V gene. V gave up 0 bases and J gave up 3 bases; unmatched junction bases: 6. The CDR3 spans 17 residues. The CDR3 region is CASSLELAGVGTDTQYF. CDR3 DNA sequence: TGCGCCAGCAGCTTGGAACTAGCGGGAGTCGGGACAGATACGCAGTATTTT.

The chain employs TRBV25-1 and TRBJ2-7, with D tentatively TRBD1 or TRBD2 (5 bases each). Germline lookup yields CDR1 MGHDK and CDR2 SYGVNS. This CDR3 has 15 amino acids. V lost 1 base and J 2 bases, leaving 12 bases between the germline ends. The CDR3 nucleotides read TGTGCCAGCAGTGAATTTGTTGGGACGGCCTACGAGCAGTACTTC. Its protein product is CASSEFVGTAYEQYF.